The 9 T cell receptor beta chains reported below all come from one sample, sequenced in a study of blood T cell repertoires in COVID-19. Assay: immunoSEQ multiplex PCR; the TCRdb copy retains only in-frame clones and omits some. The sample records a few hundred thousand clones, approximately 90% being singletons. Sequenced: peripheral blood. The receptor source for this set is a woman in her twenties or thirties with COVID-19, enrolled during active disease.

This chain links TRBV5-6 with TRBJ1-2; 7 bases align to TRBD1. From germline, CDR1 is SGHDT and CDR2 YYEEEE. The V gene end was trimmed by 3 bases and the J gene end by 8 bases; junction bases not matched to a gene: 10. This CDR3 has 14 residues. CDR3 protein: CASSSNQGVEGYTF. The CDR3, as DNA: TGTGCCAGCAGCTCAAACCAGGGGGTGGAAGGCTACACCTTC.

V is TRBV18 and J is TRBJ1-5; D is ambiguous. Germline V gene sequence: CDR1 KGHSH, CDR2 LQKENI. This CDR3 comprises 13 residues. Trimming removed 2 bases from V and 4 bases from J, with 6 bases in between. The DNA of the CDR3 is TGTGCCAGCTCACCAGACGGGAATCAGCCCCAGCATTTT. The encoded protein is CASSPDGNQPQHF.

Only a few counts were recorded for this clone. CDR3 bases: TGTGCCAGTAGGGATACCGGGACAGGACGCGGCTACACCTTC. This gives the protein CASRDTGTGRGYTF. This chain joins TRBV19 and TRBJ1-2; TRBD1 agrees at 8 bases. Germline CDR1 is LNHDA and CDR2 is SQIVND (reference sequence). This CDR3 region has 14 residues. V trimming: 6 bases; J trimming: 8 bases; junction bases outside the gene matches: 11.

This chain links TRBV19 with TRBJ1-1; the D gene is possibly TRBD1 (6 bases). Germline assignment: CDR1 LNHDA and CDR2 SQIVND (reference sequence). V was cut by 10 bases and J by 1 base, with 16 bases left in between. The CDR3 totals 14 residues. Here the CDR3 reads CAISLGGENTEAFF. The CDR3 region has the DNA TGTGCCATCTCTTTAGGGGGGGAGAACACTGAAGCTTTCTTT.

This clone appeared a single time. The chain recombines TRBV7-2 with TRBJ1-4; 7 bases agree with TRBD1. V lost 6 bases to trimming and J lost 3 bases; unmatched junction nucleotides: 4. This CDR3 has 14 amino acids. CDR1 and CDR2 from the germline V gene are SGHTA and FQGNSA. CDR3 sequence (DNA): TGTGCCAGCAGTACTGACAGGGCTAATGAAAAACTGTTTTTT. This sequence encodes CASSTDRANEKLFF.

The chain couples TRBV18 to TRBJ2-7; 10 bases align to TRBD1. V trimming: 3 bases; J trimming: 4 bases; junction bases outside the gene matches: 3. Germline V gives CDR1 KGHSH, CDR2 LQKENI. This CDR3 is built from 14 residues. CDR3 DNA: TGTGCCAGCTCACCGGGACAGGGGTGGTACGAGCAGTACTTC. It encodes CASSPGQGWYEQYF. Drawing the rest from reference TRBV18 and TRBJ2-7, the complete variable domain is NAGVMQNPRHLVRRRGQEARLRCSPMKGHSHVYWYRQLPEEGLKFMVYLQKENIIDESGMPKERFSAEFPKEGPSILRIQQVVRGDSAAYFCASSPGQGWYEQYFGPGTRLTVT.

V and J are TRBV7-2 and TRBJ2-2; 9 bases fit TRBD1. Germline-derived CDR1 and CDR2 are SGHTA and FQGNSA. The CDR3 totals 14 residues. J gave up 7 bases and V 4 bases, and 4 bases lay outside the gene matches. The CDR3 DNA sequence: TGTGCCAGCAGCTACAGGGGGCAAATCGGGGAGCTGTTTTTT. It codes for CASSYRGQIGELFF.

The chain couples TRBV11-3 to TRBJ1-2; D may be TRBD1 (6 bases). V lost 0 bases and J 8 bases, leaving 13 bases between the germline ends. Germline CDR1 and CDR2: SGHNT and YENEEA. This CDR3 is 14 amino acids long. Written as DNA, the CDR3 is TGTGCCAGCAGCTTAGATCAGGGGACGTCCGGCTACACCTTC. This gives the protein CASSLDQGTSGYTF.

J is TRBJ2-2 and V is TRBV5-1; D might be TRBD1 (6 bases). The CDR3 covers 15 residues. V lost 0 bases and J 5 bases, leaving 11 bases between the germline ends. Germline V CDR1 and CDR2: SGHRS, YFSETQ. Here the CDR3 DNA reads TGCGCCAGCAGCTTGGAATCAGGGGAGACCGGGGAGCTGTTTTTT. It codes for CASSLESGETGELFF.